These 24 T cell receptor beta chains were sequenced from one sample in a study of PD-L1 blockade in urothelial cancer. This table comes from immunoSEQ multiplex PCR, and its TCRdb copy is limited to in-frame clones, with some not included. The data show 50,000 or so clones, about 80% seen once. The sequences come from PBMCs, collected around atezolizumab (anti-PD-L1) treatment. These receptors came from a man between 65 and 85 years old with urothelial cancer.

In this sample, this clone turned up many times. The genes are TRBV7-6 and TRBJ1-5, with 8 bases aligning to TRBD1. CDR1 and CDR2 (germline): SGHVS, FNYEAQ. Trimming cost V 5 bases and J 4 bases; bases outside gene matches: 7. CDR3 size: 15 residues. The CDR3: CASSAGTGGNQPQHF. The CDR3 DNA sequence: TGTGCCAGCAGCGCAGGGACAGGCGGGAATCAGCCCCAGCATTTT.

The J gene is TRBJ2-2, the V gene TRBV25-1; D is perhaps TRBD1 (7 bases). The CDR3 contains 15 residues. CDR1 and CDR2 from the germline V gene are MGHDK and SYGVNS. Trimming cost V 6 bases and J 7 bases, with 18 bases left between them. The CDR3 here is CASSKRSGGGGELFF. CDR3 in DNA: TGTGCCAGCAGCAAAAGGTCAGGGGGAGGCGGGGAGCTGTTTTTT. The variable domain in full, completed from reference TRBV25-1 and TRBJ2-2, reads EADIYQTPRYLVIGTGKKITLECSQTMGHDKMYWYQQDPGMELHLIHYSYGVNSTEKGDLSSESTVSRIRTEHFPLTLESARPSHTSQYLCASSKRSGGGGELFFGEGSRLTVL.

Here the CDR3 DNA reads TGTGCCAGCAGCTTGGACAGGGATCAGCCCCAGCATTTT. Translated, it gives CASSLDRDQPQHF. The chain carries TRBV5-5 and TRBJ1-5; TRBD1 is a possible D gene (6 bases). CDR3 length equals 13 residues. Germline values: CDR1 SGHKS, CDR2 YYEKEE (reference sequence). With 0 bases removed from V and 5 bases from J, the gap between germline ends came to 6 bases.

This clone was seen once. The chain recombines TRBV19 with TRBJ2-6, with a tentative D call TRBD2 (5 bases). V was cut by 3 bases and J by 3 bases, with 12 bases left in between. Germline-derived CDR1 and CDR2 are LNHDA and SQIVND (reference sequence). This CDR3 is built from 16 residues. The chain's CDR3 is CASSIVAFVGANVLTF. CDR3 coding DNA: TGTGCCAGTAGTATCGTAGCGTTTGTTGGGGCCAACGTCCTGACTTTC.

This clone was seen only a few times. V usage is TRBV5-1 and J usage is TRBJ1-1; D call uncertain. CDR1 is SGHRS and CDR2 is YFSETQ in the germline V gene. V lost 1 base and J lost 5, with 12 bases in between. This CDR3 spans 14 amino acids. In DNA form, the CDR3 reads TGCGCCAGCAGCTTGTCAGTGGCGGGGACTGAAGCTTTCTTT. It yields the protein CASSLSVAGTEAFF.

CDR3 nucleotide sequence: TGCGCCAGCAGCCAAGAATCGCTAACAGGGGGAGACGAGCAGTACTTC. It encodes CASSQESLTGGDEQYF. The chain carries TRBV4-1 and TRBJ2-7; 8 nucleotides match TRBD1. Trimming at V came to 0 bases and at J to 5 bases, leaving 9 bases not matched to a gene. The CDR3 has 16 residues. The germline V gene encodes CDR1 MGHRA and CDR2 YSYEKL.

The J gene is TRBJ2-7, the V gene TRBV28; D may be TRBD2 (6 bases). Germline V gives CDR1 MDHEN, CDR2 SYDVKM. This CDR3 comprises 14 residues. The V and J ends lost 3 bases and 2 bases respectively, with 11 bases between them. The CDR3 coding sequence is TGTGCCAGCAGTTTGGGGGGTAGGGCCTACGAGCAGTACTTC. Residues: CASSLGGRAYEQYF. The full variable domain, its missing parts supplied by reference TRBV28 and TRBJ2-7, is DVKVTQSSRYLVKRTGEKVFLECVQDMDHENMFWYRQDPGLGLRLIYFSYDVKMKEKGDIPEGYSVSREKKERFSLILESASTNQTSMYLCASSLGGRAYEQYFGPGTRLTVT.

The chain is built from TRBV7-2 and TRBJ2-1; the D gene is possibly TRBD2 (6 bases). V shed 1 base and J shed 10 bases, with 11 bases lying between them. CDR1 is SGHTA and CDR2 is FQGNSA in the germline V gene. This CDR3 has 13 amino acids. In nucleotides, the CDR3 is TGTGCCAGCAGCTTAGATTCCGGGAGCGAGCAGTTCTTC. Translating it yields CASSLDSGSEQFF.

The genes are TRBV2 and TRBJ2-7; D is possibly TRBD1 (6 bases). The CDR3 contains 16 residues. Germline CDR1 is SNHLY and CDR2 is FYNNEI. The germline V and J ends were trimmed by 2 bases and 5 bases, with 19 bases remaining between them. In DNA form, the CDR3 reads TGTGCCAGCAGTGAATGGGTCCGGCAGGGGAACGACGAGCAGTACTTC. It specifies CASSEWVRQGNDEQYF.

J is TRBJ2-3 and V is TRBV28; D remains unclear. V shed 1 base and J shed 1 base, with 12 bases lying between them. The germline V gene has CDR1 MDHEN and CDR2 SYDVKM. The CDR3 is 16 amino acids. The CDR3 DNA follows: TGTGCCAGCAGTTTATATTCGGCGGTACGCACAGATACGCAGTATTTT. It yields the protein CASSLYSAVRTDTQYF.

This chain connects TRBV18 to TRBJ2-5; the D gene is possibly TRBD2 (5 bases). The CDR3 runs 13 residues. V was shortened by 3 bases and J by 2 bases, with 7 bases between the two germline ends. Per germline, CDR1 KGHSH and CDR2 LQKENI. In DNA, the CDR3 is TGTGCCAGCTCACCCCGGACTCAAGAGACCCAGTACTTC. Residues: CASSPRTQETQYF.

In its sample, this clone was seen once. This chain uses TRBV18 with TRBJ1-2, with D possibly TRBD1 on 5 matching bases. The CDR3 totals 19 residues. The germline V gene has CDR1 KGHSH and CDR2 LQKENI. The germline V and J ends were trimmed by 1 base and 2 bases, with 23 bases remaining between them. The CDR3 region is CASSPQAGDHRGVNYGYTF. DNA of the CDR3: TGTGCCAGCTCACCACAGGCGGGAGATCATAGGGGAGTGAACTATGGCTACACCTTC.

The J gene is TRBJ2-4, the V gene TRBV21-1; the D call in the table, TRBD1, was not verified against the DNA. TRBV21-1 is a documented pseudogene. This CDR3 is built from 16 residues. CDR3 nucleotides: TGTGCCAGCAGCCACAGGGTGACCGTCGCCAAAAACATTCAGTACTTC. Translated: CASSHRVTVAKNIQYF.

The chain employs TRBV12-5 and TRBJ2-1; D is unresolved. The CDR3 runs to 13 residues. Germline V gene data show CDR1 as LGHNT and CDR2 as FRNRAP. V gave up 1 base and J gave up 5 bases, with 6 bases separating them. The CDR3: CASGLGANNEQFF. DNA for the CDR3: TGTGCTAGTGGTTTGGGGGCGAACAATGAGCAGTTCTTC.

This chain connects TRBV18 to TRBJ2-2, with 9 bases fitting TRBD1. The CDR3 extends over 15 amino acids. The V segment lost 3 bases and the J segment 4 bases; nucleotides outside the gene matches: 3. Germline CDR1 and CDR2: KGHSH and LQKENI. CDR3 sequence: CASSPGQGRTGELFF. The CDR3, as DNA: TGTGCCAGCTCACCGGGACAGGGCCGCACCGGGGAGCTGTTTTTT.

The rearrangement uses TRBV6-1 and TRBJ1-1, with 7 bases lining up with TRBD1. V lost 7 bases and J lost 11; bases outside the gene matches: 7. The CDR3 loop spans 11 amino acids. Germline V CDR1 and CDR2: MNHNS, SASEGT. This CDR3 is CASIEGTEAFF. For the CDR3, the DNA is TGTGCCAGCATCGAGGGGACAGAGGCTTTCTTT.

This chain links TRBV7-9 with TRBJ1-5, with D uncertain. CDR1 and CDR2 from the germline V gene are SEHNR and FQNEAQ (reference sequence). The CDR3 covers 15 residues. The V end lost 3 bases, the J end lost 0 bases, and 9 bases lay between the germline ends. This CDR3 reads CASSFGPFSNQPQHF. The CDR3 DNA reads as TGTGCCAGCAGCTTCGGTCCATTTAGCAATCAGCCCCAGCATTTT.

This sequence joins TRBV5-1 and TRBJ2-7; D might be TRBD2 (5 bases). V dropped 2 bases and J dropped 2 bases, with 11 bases sitting between them. The CDR3 covers 14 residues. Germline V CDR1 and CDR2: SGHRS, YFSETQ. The CDR3 nucleotides read TGCGCCAGCAGCTTCGAGGGAATCCCCTACGAGCAGTACTTC. As protein: CASSFEGIPYEQYF. Full variable domain (remainder filled in from reference TRBV5-1 and TRBJ2-7): KAGVTQTPRYLIKTRGQQVTLSCSPISGHRSVSWYQQTPGQGLQFLFEYFSETQRNKGNFPGRFSGRQFSNSRSEMNVSTLELGDSALYLCASSFEGIPYEQYFGPGTRLTVT.

The J gene is TRBJ2-3, the V gene TRBV13; TRBD2 matches 9 bases. The V and J ends lost 5 bases and 2 bases, in that order; junction bases with no gene match: 2. The germline CDR1 and CDR2 sequences are PRHDT and FYEKMQ (reference sequence). CDR3 length equals 14 residues. CDR3: CASSQRGDTDTQYF. CDR3 sequence (DNA): TGTGCCAGCAGCCAGCGGGGGGACACAGATACGCAGTATTTT.

This CDR3 is CASSQDSGGAKNIQYF. CDR3 sequence (DNA): TGTGCCAGCAGCCAAGATAGCGGGGGGGCCAAAAACATTCAGTACTTC. This sequence joins TRBV4-2 and TRBJ2-4; 10 nucleotides line up with TRBD2. Trimming took 0 bases from V and 1 from J; bases not matched to a gene: 0. CDR1 is LGHNA and CDR2 is YNFKEQ in the germline V gene. The CDR3 has 16 residues.

The J gene is TRBJ2-7, the V gene TRBV7-2, with D maybe TRBD1 (6 bases). This CDR3 contains 13 residues. Trimming stripped 3 bases from V and 4 bases from J, with 10 bases between. The germline V gene has CDR1 SGHTA and CDR2 FQGNSA. The CDR3 DNA reads TGTGCCAGCAGCTTGACAGGCAGGTACGAGCAGTACTTC. This codes for CASSLTGRYEQYF.

V is TRBV2 and J is TRBJ2-2, with 9 bases that match TRBD1. CDR1 and CDR2 (germline): SNHLY, FYNNEI. Germline trimming cut 7 bases from V and 4 bases from J; bases unmatched to any gene: 4. This CDR3 spans 14 amino acids. In DNA form, the CDR3 reads TGTGCCAGCATTACAGGGGGCGGCACCGGGGAGCTGTTTTTT. It yields the protein CASITGGGTGELFF.

This clone is a singleton in its sample. The chain couples TRBV28 to TRBJ1-5; 9 bases line up with TRBD1. The V gene's germline CDR1 is MDHEN and CDR2 SYDVKM. This CDR3 contains 16 residues. V dropped 6 bases and J dropped 7; count of bases not matched to a gene: 13. CDR3 protein: CASRPTGTGNGQPQHF. Here the CDR3 DNA reads TGTGCCAGCAGACCAACCGGGACAGGGAATGGGCAGCCCCAGCATTTT.

The chain is built from TRBV10-3 and TRBJ2-7, with D maybe TRBD2 (6 bases). Germline V CDR1 and CDR2: ENHRY, SYGVKD. The V end was cut by 11 bases, the J end by 7 bases, with 24 bases between. This CDR3 comprises 14 residues. Written as DNA, the CDR3 is TGTGCCGTCGGATTTAGCGGCCGCGTTTGGGAGCAGTACTTC. Encoded protein: CAVGFSGRVWEQYF.